This TCR beta chain was obtained from a study of cytomegalovirus exposure and HLA in healthy donors. The PCR made use of 60 Vbeta and 13 Jbeta primers. TCRdb's copy holds only in-frame clones and misses some; the assay was immunoSEQ multiplex PCR. This sample yields roughly 100,000 clones, of which 75% are seen a single time; 1.3% belongs to the top ten. This sequence originates from a man in his forties in good health and CMV-seronegative. The material sequenced was PBMCs.

The CDR3 loop reads CAISESGGLAKNIQYF. Here the CDR3 DNA reads TGTGCCATCAGTGAGTCAGGGGGCTTAGCCAAAAACATTCAGTACTTC. V gene TRBV10-3 combines with J gene TRBJ2-4, with TRBD1 matching 7 bases. The CDR3 length is 16 residues. V gave up 0 bases and J gave up 0 bases; unmatched junction bases: 2. In germline, CDR1 is ENHRY, CDR2 SYGVKD.